This record concerns one TCR beta chain sequence. This CDR3 spans 16 amino acids. Germline-derived CDR1 and CDR2 are SNHLY and FYNNEI. Deletions cut 0 bases from V and 9 bases from J, with 18 bases between. This sample was included in a study of blood T cells in healthy people across ages. Primed by a sample-barcoded 5' primer and a J-beta primer mix, a second PCR proceeded for 7 to 11 cycles. TCRdb called the 5' RACE reads again in MiXCR, with one record for every CDR3 protein. The table lists about 780,000 distinct CDR3 sequences, 60% to 80% of them singletons. V is TRBV2 and J is TRBJ2-1; a possible D gene is TRBD2 (6 bases). The sequence was obtained from a man aged 30 to 39 in good health. Input material: blood. CDR3: CASSEAGGLTAGEQFF. In DNA, the CDR3 is TGTGCCAGCAGTGAAGCGGGGGGACTTACCGCCGGTGAGCAGTTCTTC.